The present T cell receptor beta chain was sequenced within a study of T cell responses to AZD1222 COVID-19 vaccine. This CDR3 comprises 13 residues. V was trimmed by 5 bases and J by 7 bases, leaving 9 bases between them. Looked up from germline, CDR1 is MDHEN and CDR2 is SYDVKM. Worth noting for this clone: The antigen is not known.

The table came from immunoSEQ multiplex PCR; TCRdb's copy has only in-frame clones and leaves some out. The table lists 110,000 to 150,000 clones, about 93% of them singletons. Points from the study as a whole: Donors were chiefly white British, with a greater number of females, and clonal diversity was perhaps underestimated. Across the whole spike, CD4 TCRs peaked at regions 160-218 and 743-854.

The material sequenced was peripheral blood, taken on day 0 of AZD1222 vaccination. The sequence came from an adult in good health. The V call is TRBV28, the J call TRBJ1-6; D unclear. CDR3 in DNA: TGTGCCAGCAGTCTCGTCCGCAATTCACCCCTCCACTTT. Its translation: CASSLVRNSPLHF.